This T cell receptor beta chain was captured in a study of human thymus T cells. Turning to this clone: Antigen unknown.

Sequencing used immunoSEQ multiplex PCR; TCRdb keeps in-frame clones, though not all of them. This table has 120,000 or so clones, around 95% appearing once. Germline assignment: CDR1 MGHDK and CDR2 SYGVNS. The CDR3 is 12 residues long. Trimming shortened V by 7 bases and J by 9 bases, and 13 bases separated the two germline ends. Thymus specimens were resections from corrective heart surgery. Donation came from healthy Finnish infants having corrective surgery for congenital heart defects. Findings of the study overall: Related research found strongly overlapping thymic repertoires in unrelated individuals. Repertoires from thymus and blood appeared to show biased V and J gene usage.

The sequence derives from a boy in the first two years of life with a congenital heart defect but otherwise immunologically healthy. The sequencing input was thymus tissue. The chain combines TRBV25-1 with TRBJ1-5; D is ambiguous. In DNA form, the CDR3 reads TGTGCCAGCAAAGGGAGGGAGGGGCCCCAGCATTTT. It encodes CASKGREGPQHF.